Listed below are T cell receptor beta chains from one sample, sequenced in a study of cytomegalovirus exposure and HLA in healthy donors. TCRdb keeps only in-frame clones here, not all; method: immunoSEQ multiplex PCR. This table lists about 77,000 clones. The material sequenced was PBMCs. Receptor source: a man in his fifties or sixties in good health and CMV-seropositive. CDR3s include the opening cysteine and the closing phenylalanine or tryptophan. D genes are given only for firm matches.

v_call	d_call	j_call	cdr3_nt	cdr3_aa
TRBV19	.	TRBJ1-1	TGTGCCAGCGGAAACAGGGAAACGAACACTGAAGCTTTCTTT	CASGNRETNTEAFF
TRBV5-1	TRBD1	TRBJ1-4	TGCGCCAGCAGCTCTGGGGGACAGGGACGGGAAAAACTGTTTTTT	CASSSGGQGREKLFF
TRBV5-1	.	TRBJ1-1	TGCGCCAGCAGCTTGCCCGGGACAGAAGCTTTCTTT	CASSLPGTEAFF
TRBV7-3	TRBD1	TRBJ2-5	TGTGCCAGCAGCTTGGGGACAGGGGCCGCCGGGACCCAGTACTTC	CASSLGTGAAGTQYF
TRBV10-3	TRBD2	TRBJ2-1	TGTGCCATCAGTGAGGGACTAGCGGGCTCCTACAATGAGCAGTTCTTC	CAISEGLAGSYNEQFF
TRBV7-9	TRBD1	TRBJ2-3	TGTGCCAGCAGTTCTACAGGGGGCGAGTATTTT	CASSSTGGEYF
TRBV5-6	.	TRBJ2-1	TGTGCTACCAGGCCAGCGGGCTACAATGAGCAGTTCTTC	CATRPAGYNEQFF
TRBV7-8	TRBD1	TRBJ1-2	TGTGCCAGCAGCTCCGGACAGGGGAGGGTTACCGATAACTATGGCTACACCTTC	CASSSGQGRVTDNYGYTF
TRBV2	.	TRBJ1-5	TGTGCCAGCAGTGAACTCAGCAATCAGCCCCAGCATTTT	CASSELSNQPQHF
TRBV12-5	TRBD1	TRBJ2-7	TGTGCTAGTGGTTCCCCAGGGGGACCCCCCTACGAGCAGTACTTC	CASGSPGGPPYEQYF
TRBV4-1	.	TRBJ1-2	TGCGCCAGCAGCCAAGATTGGTTTCGGGTATTGTGGGGCTACACCTTC	CASSQDWFRVLWGYTF
TRBV4-2	TRBD2	TRBJ2-5	TGTGCCAGCAGCCCCTCTAGCGGGGGATCAGAGACCCAGTACTTC	CASSPSSGGSETQYF